The entry below gives a single TCR beta chain sequence along with its context. The target of this receptor is not known. No base-level quality is on record; no much larger clone is a single base apart. V loses 1 base, J loses 6 bases, and the germline ends lie 18 bases apart. The CDR3, cysteine through phenylalanine, is 16 amino acids long. Only the CDR3 region is kept as DNA, spanning 48 bases read in frame from base 1. The CDR1 and CDR2 encoded by the germline V gene are SGHRS and YFSETQ. This sample stems from a study of T-cell reconstitution after alpha-beta-depleted transplantation in children (dated by TCRdb to about 2016). About the investigation overall: The study quantitatively tracked T-cell immune reconstitution after TCRalphabeta/CD19-depleted allogeneic hematopoietic cell transplantation in children using TCR repertoire profiling. The paper's findings and limits, for the study overall: Apparently early alphabetaT-cell count recovery about two months after transplant reportedly relied on only several hundred rapidly expanded clones derived from non-depleted graft cells. Hyperexpanded clone frequencies declined over subsequent months; after one year, T-cell counts and TCRbeta diversity were mostly attributed to newly produced T cells. In some patients, the high TCRbeta diversity seen at day 60 was put down to recipient T cells and intrathymic progenitors that had survived conditioning.

In light of the paper, this sample's treatment or condition label describes: allogeneic hematopoietic cell transplantation with graft depleted of TCRalphabeta T cells and CD19 B cells. TCRalphabeta/CD19-depleted allogeneic hematopoietic cell grafts were given to the transplant recipients, all of whom were children. Libraries were constructed by PCR. TCRdb lists the instrument as Illumina HiSeq 2500. TCR library preparation used molecular barcoding, with unique molecular identifiers applied to normalize quantification of the TCRbeta repertoire. Starting from the raw public reads, TCRdb applied fastp trimming at Q25, assembled clones with MiXCR and retained in-frame beta chains. Under each unique CDR3 protein, matching rows form one entry showing the most common genes and DNA. This sample is represented by hundreds of thousands of distinct CDR3 sequences; around a sixth of them were singletons. Roughly two fifths of the sample goes to the ten largest clones.

The clonotype was recovered from a male patient between 2 and 9 years old who had a stem cell transplant for acute lymphoblastic leukemia, so the T cells may come from the graft donor. Rearrangement joined TRBV5-1 to TRBJ2-3; a tentative D call is TRBD1 (6 bases match). The sequences come from PBMCs, mostly from graft donor cells, collected 360 days after TCRalphabeta/CD19-depleted stem cell transplant. The nucleotides read TGCGCCAGCAGCTTGAGGGGGTCCCTCCGGACGGATACGCAGTATTTT. Its product reads: CASSLRGSLRTDTQYF.